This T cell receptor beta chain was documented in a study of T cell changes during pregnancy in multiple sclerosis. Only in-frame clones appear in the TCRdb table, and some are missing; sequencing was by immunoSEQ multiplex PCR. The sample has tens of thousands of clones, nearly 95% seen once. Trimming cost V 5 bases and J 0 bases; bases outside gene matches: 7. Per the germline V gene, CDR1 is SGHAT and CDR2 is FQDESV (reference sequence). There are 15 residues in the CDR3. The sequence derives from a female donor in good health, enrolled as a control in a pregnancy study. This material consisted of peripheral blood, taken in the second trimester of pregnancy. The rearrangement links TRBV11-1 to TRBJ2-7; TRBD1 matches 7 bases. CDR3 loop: CASSPTGPISYEQYF. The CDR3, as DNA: TGTGCCAGCAGCCCGACAGGGCCGATCTCCTACGAGCAGTACTTC.